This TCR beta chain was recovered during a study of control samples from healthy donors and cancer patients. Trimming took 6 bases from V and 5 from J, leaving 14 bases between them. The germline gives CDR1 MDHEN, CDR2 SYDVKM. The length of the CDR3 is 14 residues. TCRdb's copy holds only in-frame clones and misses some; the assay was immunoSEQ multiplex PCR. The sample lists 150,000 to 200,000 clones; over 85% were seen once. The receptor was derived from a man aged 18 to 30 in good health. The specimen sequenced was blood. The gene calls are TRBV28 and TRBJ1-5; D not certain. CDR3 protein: CASRRPWSDQPQHF. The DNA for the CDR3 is TGTGCCAGCAGAAGGCCCTGGAGCGATCAGCCCCAGCATTTT. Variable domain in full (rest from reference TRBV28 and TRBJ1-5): DVKVTQSSRYLVKRTGEKVFLECVQDMDHENMFWYRQDPGLGLRLIYFSYDVKMKEKGDIPEGYSVSREKKERFSLILESASTNQTSMYLCASRRPWSDQPQHFGDGTRLSIL.